This TCR beta chain was recovered during a study of CD8+CD57+ T cells in acquired aplastic anemia. As for the study in general: Yields of DNA that came from sorted CD4+ and CD8+ cells averaged roughly 3.3 ug. Study-level findings and limits: Patients and controls turned out to have some 30 CD8+ CDR3 sequences in common. No significant patient-versus-control difference appeared in CD8+ Simpson's diversity.

The CDR3 consists of 14 residues. V gave up 4 bases and J gave up 5 bases, with 14 bases separating them. The germline gives CDR1 MNHEY, CDR2 SMNVEV (reference sequence). Genomic DNA acted as the template from which TCR beta VDJ combination and CDR3 sequence profiling were carried out. TCRdb reprocessed the reads via MiXCR and lists one record per CDR3 protein. The profile shows 90,000 to 130,000 distinct CDR3 sequences, approximately 49% of them singletons. In this sample, this clonotype turned up many times. Its antigen is as yet unknown. The material sequenced was sorted CD4+, CD8+, or CD8+CD57+ T cells (not recorded which) from PBMCs. The V gene is TRBV27, the J gene TRBJ2-5, with D tentatively TRBD2 (5 bases). This sequence originates from a human donor in good health, serving as a control. CDR3 DNA: TGTGCCAGCAGTTGGTCAGGAGGAATGGAGACCCAGTACTTC. Translated, it gives CASSWSGGMETQYF.